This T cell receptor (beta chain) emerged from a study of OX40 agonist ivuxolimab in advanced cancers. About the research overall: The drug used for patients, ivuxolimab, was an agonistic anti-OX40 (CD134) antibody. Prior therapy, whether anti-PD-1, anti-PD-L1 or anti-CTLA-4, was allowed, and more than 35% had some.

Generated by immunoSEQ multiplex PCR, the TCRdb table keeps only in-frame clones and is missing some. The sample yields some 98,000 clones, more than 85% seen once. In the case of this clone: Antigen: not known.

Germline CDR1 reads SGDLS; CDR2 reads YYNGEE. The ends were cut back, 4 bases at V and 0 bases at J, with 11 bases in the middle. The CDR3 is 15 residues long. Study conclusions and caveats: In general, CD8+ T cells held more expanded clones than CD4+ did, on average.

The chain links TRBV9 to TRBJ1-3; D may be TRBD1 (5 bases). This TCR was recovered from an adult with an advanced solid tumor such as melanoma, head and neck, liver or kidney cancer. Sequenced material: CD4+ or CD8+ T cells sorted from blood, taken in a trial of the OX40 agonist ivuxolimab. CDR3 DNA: TGTGCCAGCAGCTACGACAGTAGCTCTGGAAACACCATATATTTT. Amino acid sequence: CASSYDSSSGNTIYF. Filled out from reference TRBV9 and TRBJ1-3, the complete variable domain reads DSGVTQTPKHLITATGQRVTLRCSPRSGDLSVYWYQQSLDQGLQFLIQYYNGEERAKGNILERFSAQQFPDLHSELNLSSLELGDSALYFCASSYDSSSGNTIYFGEGSWLTVV.